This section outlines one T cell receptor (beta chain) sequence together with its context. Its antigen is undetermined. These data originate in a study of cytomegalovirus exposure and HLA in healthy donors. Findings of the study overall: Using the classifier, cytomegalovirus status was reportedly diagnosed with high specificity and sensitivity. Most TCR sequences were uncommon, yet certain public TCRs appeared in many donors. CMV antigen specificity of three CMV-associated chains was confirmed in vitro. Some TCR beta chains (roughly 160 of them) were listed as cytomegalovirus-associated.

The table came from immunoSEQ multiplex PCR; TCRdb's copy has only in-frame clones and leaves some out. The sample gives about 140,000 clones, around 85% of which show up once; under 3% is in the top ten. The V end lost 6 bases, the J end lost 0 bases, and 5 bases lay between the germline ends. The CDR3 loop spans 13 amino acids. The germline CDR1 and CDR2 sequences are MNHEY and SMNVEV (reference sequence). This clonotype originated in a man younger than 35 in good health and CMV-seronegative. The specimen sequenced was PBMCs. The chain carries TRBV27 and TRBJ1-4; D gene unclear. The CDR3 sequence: CASSRATNEKLFF. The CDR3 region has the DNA TGTGCCAGCAGCCGCGCAACTAATGAAAAACTGTTTTTT.